This T cell receptor beta chain was profiled in a study of blood T cell repertoires in COVID-19. Sequencing was performed with immunoSEQ multiplex PCR; in TCRdb, only in-frame clones are kept and a portion is missing. The sample has more than 15,000 clones; around 87% are singletons. The clonotype originates from a man between 60 and 70 years old with acute or convalescent COVID-19. Sequenced input: peripheral blood.

The CDR3 protein is CAWGGAPSQETQYF. The DNA for the CDR3 is TGTGCCTGGGGGGGGGCCCCCTCGCAAGAGACCCAGTACTTC. The chain employs TRBV30 and TRBJ2-5; D may be TRBD2 (7 bases). The length of the CDR3 is 14 residues. Trimming removed 5 bases at V and 2 bases at J, with 15 bases between. CDR1 is GTSNPN and CDR2 is SVGIG in the germline V gene (reference sequence).